This entry describes one T cell receptor (beta chain). The CDR3 covers 15 residues. Germline lookup yields CDR1 MGHRA and CDR2 YSYEKL. V was pared by 0 bases and J by 1 base, with 2 bases of the junction left unmatched. This record comes from a study of shared T cell receptors in the human thymus. The assay was immunoSEQ multiplex PCR, and TCRdb's table has in-frame clones only and misses some. The table records some 640,000 clones, approximately 89% of them present only once. Separately, the same data were catalogued under a study of human thymus T cells. That report adds: Thymus was obtained from resections taken during corrective heart surgery. Thymic and blood repertoires appeared to show biased V and J gene usage. Thymic TCR repertoires of unrelated people reportedly overlapped highly.

Source material: thymocytes. J is TRBJ2-5 and V is TRBV4-1; 7 positions match TRBD1. This TCR was recovered from a boy in the first two years of life with a congenital heart defect. The CDR3 spells CASSQEGGSQETQYF. CDR3 in DNA: TGCGCCAGCAGCCAAGAAGGGGGCAGCCAAGAGACCCAGTACTTC.